This entry concerns a single T cell receptor beta chain. What it recognizes is unknown. CDR1 LGHDT and CDR2 YNNKEL come from the germline V gene (reference sequence). Trimming took off 5 bases at V and 1 base at J, with 8 bases between the two ends. There are 13 residues in the CDR3. Treatment of the sample: roughly 10-day PBMC culture with coronavirus spike peptide pools or control peptides (ViraFEST assay). Every positive PCR date fell between March and December 2020, earlier than the US Alpha, Beta and Delta variants. Negative selection purified CD4+ T cells after around ten days of culture. The record originates from a study of vaccination and CD4 T cells after COVID-19. Study in general: Participants were vaccinated with two doses, given as either BNT162b2 or mRNA-1273 vaccine. Overlapping spike peptides of SARS-CoV-2, HCoV-NL63, HCoV-OC43 and HCoV-229E stimulated the cells.

Sequence data for DNA of cultured CD4+ T cells were generated by the Oncomine TCR Beta short-read assay. TCRdb processed the PCR reads anew with MiXCR; each CDR3 protein has one entry. Of about 8,300 distinct CDR3 sequences in the sample, approximately 50% were seen once. V gene TRBV3-1 combines with J gene TRBJ1-1; possible D gene TRBD1, 6 bases. The sample was CD4+ T cells from blood, cultured in vitro. This TCR came from a human donor who had recovered from COVID-19. The CDR3 nucleotides read TGTGCCAGCAGCGGGACAAAGAACACTGAAGCTTTCTTT. This gives the protein CASSGTKNTEAFF.